This T cell receptor beta chain was profiled in a study of T cells in tuberculosis (dated by TCRdb to 2017 to 2018). Looking at the study overall: To characterize T cells specific for the mycobacterial lipid antigen glucose monomycolate (GMM), the study used CD1B tetramers together with high-throughput TCR immunosequencing. A South African clinical cohort compared IGRA-negative adolescents, IGRA-positive adolescents with latent tuberculosis and adults with active tuberculosis, fewer than 12 per group.

Results and caveats for the whole study, not just this receptor: Compared with IGRA-negative controls, TCR-alpha repertoires from active tuberculosis had smaller mean NN-distances to GMM-specific TCRs, which suggests that these TCRs underwent clonal expansion. Clinical samples were selected based on the availability of cryopreserved specimens, with adults included as active tuberculosis cases and adolescents included as controls. An accuracy of about 89% (AUROC 0.85 to 0.95) was reached by a classifier using the diverse GMM-specific repertoire, compared with approximately 70% accuracy when GEM motif frequencies were used. The smaller NN-distances in active tuberculosis patients were driven in part by shorter CDR3-alpha lengths, while the difference seen for TCR-beta was not statistically significant.

Note on this clone: Its antigen is not yet known. Base-call qualities are not available, and no considerably larger clone is one nucleotide away.

At study entry, adolescents were screened for latent tuberculosis infection by tuberculin skin test and QuantiFERON-TB GOLD In-Tube IGRA. Immunosequencing was performed on unsorted cryopreserved PBMC, with 100,000 or so T cells per clinical donor covered on average. Eleven high schools in the Worcester region of the Western Cape, South Africa, served as enrollment sites for adolescents aged 12 to 18 years. Ten M. tuberculosis-infected adolescents and about 10 uninfected adolescents were selected, with the two groups matched for age and sex. For the adolescents, PBMC were isolated by density centrifugation from freshly drawn heparinized blood and then cryopreserved. TCR libraries were generated with the immunoSEQ multiplex PCR assay, using TCR-beta and/or TCR-alpha/delta assays for each sample. Amplified TCR libraries were sequenced on the Illumina high-throughput platform. Per the authors' processing: Clustering and dimensionality reduction relied on pairwise TCRdist distances among GMM-specific receptors from T cells that were either sorted ex vivo or expanded in vitro. The score assigned to each clinical repertoire was mean NN-distance, meaning the average TCRdist to the nearest 10% of tetramer-positive reference sequences. GEM TCR motif frequency was calculated as the fraction of unique TCRs that matched known GEM sequences in V/J usage and CDR3 length. Linear discriminant analysis with leave-one-out cross-validation, implemented in scikit-learn, was used to classify active tuberculosis. The immuneACCESS repertoire file appears here via TCRdb, limited to in-frame rearrangements. These files lack a portion of the clones; in checked studies, under half of the deficit traces to unresolved V genes, and the cause of the others is not known. That table is the source of V, J and clone size, and D and trimming were worked out from the DNA. This sample lists around 26,000 clones; around 94% were detected once. Roughly 17% of the sample is held by the ten biggest clonotypes.

From cysteine to phenylalanine, the CDR3 is 16 amino acids long. Only the CDR3 region is kept as DNA, spanning 48 bases read in frame from base 1. V loses 1 base at its end and J loses 9 bases; junction bases beyond the gene matches: 10. For CDR1 and CDR2, the germline V gene lists SGHRS and YFSETQ. The chain employs TRBV5-1 and TRBJ1-6; 7 bases in the middle match TRBD1. The sequenced sample consisted of PBMCs. This TCR was recovered from a donor aged 10-29 years with latent tuberculosis or without tuberculosis infection. Some clones in this sample may be carry-over from other donors' samples. The sequence in DNA is TGCGCCAGCAGCTTGACAGGGGTGGTGTTTAGTTCACCCCTCCACTTT. It encodes CASSLTGVVFSSPLHF.